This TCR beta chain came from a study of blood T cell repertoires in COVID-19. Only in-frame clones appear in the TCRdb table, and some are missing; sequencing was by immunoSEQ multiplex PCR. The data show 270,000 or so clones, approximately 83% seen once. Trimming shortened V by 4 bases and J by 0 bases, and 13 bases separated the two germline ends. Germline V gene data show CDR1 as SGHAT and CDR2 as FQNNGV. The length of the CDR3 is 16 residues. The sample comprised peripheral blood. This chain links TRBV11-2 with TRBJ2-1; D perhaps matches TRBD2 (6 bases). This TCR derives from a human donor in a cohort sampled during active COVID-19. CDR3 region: CASSSYDGSSYNEQFF. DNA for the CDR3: TGTGCCAGCAGCTCGTATGACGGGAGCTCCTACAATGAGCAGTTCTTC.